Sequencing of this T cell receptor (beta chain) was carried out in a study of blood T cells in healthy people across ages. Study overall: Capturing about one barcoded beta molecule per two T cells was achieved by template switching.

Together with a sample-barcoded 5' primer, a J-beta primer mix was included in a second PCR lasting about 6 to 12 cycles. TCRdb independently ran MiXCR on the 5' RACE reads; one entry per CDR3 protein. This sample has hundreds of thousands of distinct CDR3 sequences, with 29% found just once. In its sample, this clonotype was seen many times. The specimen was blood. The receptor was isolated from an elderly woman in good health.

For the CDR3, the DNA is TGTGCCAGCAGCTTAACCGGGACGGCTAGCACAGATACGCAGTATTTT. The encoded protein is CASSLTGTASTDTQYF. This chain connects TRBV7-9 to TRBJ2-3, with D perhaps matching TRBD1 or TRBD2 (5 bases each). Trimming took 2 bases from V and 0 from J, leaving 12 bases between them. The CDR3 runs to 16 residues. CDR1 is SEHNR, CDR2 FQNEAQ, per germline (reference sequence). Looking up the rest from reference TRBV7-9 and TRBJ2-3 gives the full variable domain: DTGVSQNPRHKITKRGQNVTFRCDPISEHNRLYWYRQTLGQGPEFLTYFQNEAQLEKSRLLSDRFSAERPKGSFSTLEIQRTEQGDSAMYLCASSLTGTASTDTQYFGPGTRLTVL.